This TCR beta chain was documented in a study of blood T cell repertoires in COVID-19. J was trimmed by 2 bases and V by 0 bases; bases with no gene match: 0. In germline, CDR1 is ENHRY, CDR2 SYGVKD. This CDR3 is 15 amino acids long. Here immunoSEQ multiplex PCR was the method, and the copy in TCRdb shows in-frame clones only, minus some. The data hold 250,000 to 350,000 clones, with roughly 90% observed a single time. Notes on this clone: Additional DNA sequences in this sample encode the identical CDR3.

This sequence originates from a woman in her thirties or forties who had recovered from COVID-19. The J gene is TRBJ2-7, the V gene TRBV10-3, with 11 bases lining up with TRBD1. The sequenced material came from peripheral blood. The CDR3 DNA follows: TGTGCCATCAGTGAGTCGGGACAGGGGGCCTACGAGCAGTACTTC. Its translation: CAISESGQGAYEQYF.